The clone carrying this T cell receptor beta chain was picked up a small number of times. Antigen unknown. The data were obtained in a study of T cells in Graves' hyperthyroidism and ophthalmopathy. Study conclusions and caveats: The model identified upcoming ophthalmopathy a median about 7.1 months ahead of onset.

V lost 10 bases, J lost 7 bases, and 11 bases stayed unmatched. The CDR3 extends over 14 amino acids. Germline CDR1 is LNHDA and CDR2 is SQIVND (reference sequence). It was RNA transcripts that yielded the amplified TCR beta CDR3 regions. First-round RT-PCR targeting the TCR CDR3 was performed with the HTBI primer set. Using its own MiXCR run on the multiplex PCR reads, TCRdb lists one record per CDR3 protein. The profile shows 530,000 or so distinct CDR3 sequences, approximately 24% of them singletons. Patients with ophthalmopathy all had a Clinical Activity Score of at least 3, a NOSPECS grade of at least 4 and duration under 3 months. It was approximately 9.4 ml of fresh peripheral blood that supplied the PBMCs.

This TCR was recovered from a woman aged 25 to 39 with Graves' ophthalmopathy. V is TRBV19 and J is TRBJ2-5; 11 bases line up with TRBD1. The material sequenced was blood. The CDR3 is CATGQGANRRTQYF. In DNA form, the CDR3 reads TGTGCCACCGGACAGGGGGCCAACCGGCGGACCCAGTACTTC.